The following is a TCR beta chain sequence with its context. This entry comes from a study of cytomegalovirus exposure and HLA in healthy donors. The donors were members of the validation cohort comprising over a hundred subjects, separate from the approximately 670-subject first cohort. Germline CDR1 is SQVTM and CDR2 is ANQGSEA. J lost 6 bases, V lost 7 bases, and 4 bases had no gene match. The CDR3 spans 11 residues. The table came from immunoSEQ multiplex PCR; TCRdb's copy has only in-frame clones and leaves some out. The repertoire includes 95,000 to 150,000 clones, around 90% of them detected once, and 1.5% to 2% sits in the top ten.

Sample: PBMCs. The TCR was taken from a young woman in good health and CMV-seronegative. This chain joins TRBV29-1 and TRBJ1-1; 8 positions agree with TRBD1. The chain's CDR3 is CSEKTGAEAFF. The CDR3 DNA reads TGCAGCGAGAAGACAGGGGCTGAAGCTTTCTTT.